This TCR beta chain was captured by sequencing in a study of cytomegalovirus exposure and HLA in healthy donors. Study-level points and caveats: The listing of about 150 TCR beta chains classed them as cytomegalovirus-associated. Most sequenced TCRs were rare (though some public TCRs occurred in many donors). The authors judged a highly shared variant cluster likely a sequencing artifact.

The PCR used 60 Vbeta and 13 Jbeta primers. TCRdb's copy holds only in-frame clones and misses some; the assay was immunoSEQ multiplex PCR. The sample has roughly 160,000 clones, around 80% seen once; the top ten hold around 8.3%. Trimming took 4 bases from V and 4 from J, leaving 13 bases between them. CDR3 length: 13 amino acids. Germline lookup yields CDR1 GTSNPN and CDR2 SVGIG (reference sequence). This clone was found once. As yet, its antigen is unknown. V is TRBV30 and J is TRBJ1-1; unclear D gene. What was sequenced was PBMCs. This sequence was found in a woman in her forties in good health and CMV-seropositive. CDR3 coding DNA: TGTGCCTGGAACTCCAACTCGGGCACTGAAGCTTTCTTT. Protein: CAWNSNSGTEAFF.